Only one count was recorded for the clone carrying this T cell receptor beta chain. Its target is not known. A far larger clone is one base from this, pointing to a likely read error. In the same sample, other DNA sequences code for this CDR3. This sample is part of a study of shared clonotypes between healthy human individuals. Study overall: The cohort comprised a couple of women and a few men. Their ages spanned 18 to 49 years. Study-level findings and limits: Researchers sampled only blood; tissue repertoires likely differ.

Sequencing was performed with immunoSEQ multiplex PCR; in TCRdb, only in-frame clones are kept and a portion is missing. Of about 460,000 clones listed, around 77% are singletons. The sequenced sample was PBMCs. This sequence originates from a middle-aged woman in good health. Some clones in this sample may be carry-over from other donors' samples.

The CDR3 reads CASSKGESTDTQYF. CDR3 DNA sequence: TGTGCCAGCAGTAAAGGGGAAAGCACAGATACGCAGTATTTT. This chain uses TRBV6-4 with TRBJ2-3; TRBD1 might be the D (5 bases). The V gene lost 5 bases and the J gene lost 0 bases, with 9 bases spanning the gap. This CDR3 region has 14 residues. Germline CDR1 is MRHNA and CDR2 is SNTAGT.